The rows below give T cell receptor beta chains drawn from one sample of a study of blood T cell repertoires in COVID-19. Clones were sequenced by immunoSEQ multiplex PCR, and TCRdb holds only the in-frame ones, with some missing. The table includes about 430,000 clones, roughly 90% detected once. Sequences were obtained from peripheral blood. The receptors come from a young man with COVID-19, enrolled during active disease. Each CDR3 is given with its conserved first and last residue. Where a row states a size, it is once, few, many or the class of an expanded clone; other rows omit it.

TRBV5-1,TRBJ1-4,.,CASSLDSMDEKLFF
TRBV12-3/TRBV12-4,TRBJ1-2,few,CGHRGRNGYTF
TRBV29-1,TRBJ2-3,once,CSGLAGVGDTQYF
TRBV6-6,TRBJ1-2,.,CASMVAWGDYGYTF
TRBV20-1,TRBJ1-4,.,CSASPVVELFF
TRBV6-5,TRBJ1-4,.,CASKSGFTTNEKLFF
TRBV19,TRBJ2-1,.,CASSIWSGGNEQFF
TRBV5-8,TRBJ2-1,.,CASSFRSEQFF
TRBV5-1,TRBJ2-7,.,CASSPETDRREQYF
TRBV24-1,TRBJ2-7,.,CATSDARGHEQYF
TRBV7-6,TRBJ1-2,.,CASSPQPGENYGYTF
TRBV13,TRBJ1-3,once,CASNDRPASGNTIYF
TRBV7-3,TRBJ2-7,.,CASSLTPTLTEQYF
TRBV5-4,TRBJ2-7,.,CASSSRDRAYYEQYF
TRBV3-1/TRBV3-2,TRBJ1-1,.,CASSHYSLNTEAFF
TRBV12-3/TRBV12-4,TRBJ2-5,.,CASSFLETQYF
TRBV6-5,TRBJ2-3,.,CASSPLAGGTDTQYF
TRBV3-1/TRBV3-2,TRBJ1-2,.,CASSQLSTDYGYTF
TRBV19,TRBJ1-1,.,CASSPRQGGAFF
TRBV7-2,TRBJ2-3,.,CASSQTRGADTQYF
TRBV2,TRBJ1-5,few,CASSDDRHSNQPQHF
TRBV6-1,TRBJ1-2,.,CASSEASTGNYGYTF
TRBV19,TRBJ1-2,.,CASSLNRDRAIRGYTF
TRBV27,TRBJ2-5,.,CASTTSPAGSVGETQYF
TRBV6-7,TRBJ2-7,.,CASSTLSGLSGILPYEQYF
TRBV5-8,TRBJ1-2,.,CASSFGSNYGYTF
TRBV24-1,TRBJ2-1,.,CATSDLDRGRTHEQFF
TRBV29-1,TRBJ2-3,.,CSVARTDTQYF
TRBV3-1/TRBV3-2,TRBJ2-5,.,CASSLAGEIRETQYF
TRBV3-1/TRBV3-2,TRBJ2-3,.,CASSQSRGGTLADTQYF
TRBV18,TRBJ2-3,.,CASSSLQGVGTDTQYF
TRBV19,TRBJ2-1,.,CASSILAGDGNEQFF
TRBV18,TRBJ1-1,.,CASSPITGGTEAFF
TRBV10-1,TRBJ1-1,few,CASSDVNQNEAFF
TRBV11-2,TRBJ2-7,.,CASSFRDRPYEQYF
TRBV6-5,TRBJ1-1,.,CASSRDRADTEAFF
TRBV6-5,TRBJ2-5,.,CASSTSGGGLETQYF
TRBV4-1,TRBJ2-7,.,CASSPSSEFYEQYF
TRBV2,TRBJ2-1,.,CASSRLAGDNEQFF
TRBV14,TRBJ2-1,.,CASSQGGGSYNEQFF
TRBV7-9,TRBJ2-3,.,CASQPGVNTDTQYF
TRBV2,TRBJ2-3,once,CASSRLAGGTDTQYF
TRBV18,TRBJ1-5,.,CASSPRAGLDGQPQHF
TRBV24-1,TRBJ1-2,.,CATSDFRAGGNYGYTF
TRBV9,TRBJ2-3,.,CASSTGTSGGTDTQYF
TRBV4-2,TRBJ2-2,.,CASHSAGAGTGELFF
TRBV7-9,TRBJ2-3,.,CASSSRLENTDTQYF
TRBV3-1/TRBV3-2,TRBJ2-3,.,CASSRLAGVRDTQYF